The 12 T cell receptor beta chains listed next were all sequenced from one sample in a study of Ad26.COV2.S vaccination and SARS-CoV-2 variants. Stated treatment: 15 to 20 received Ad26.COV2.S at low or high dose, single or two shots; a few received placebo; per-sample allocation not given. At day 63 after the first vaccine or placebo injection, samples were drawn. The protocol was immunoSEQ multiplex PCR, while the TCRdb copy is restricted to in-frame clones and leaves out a portion. The sample includes some 390,000 clones, 88% of them seen just once. The sample in question was peripheral blood, obtained in a trial of Ad26.COV2.S vaccine versus placebo. The receptors come from a person between 18 and 65 years old who received the Ad26.COV2.S COVID-19 vaccine or a placebo.

This chain joins TRBV11-2 and TRBJ2-4; D uncertain. The V end was cut by 2 bases, the J end by 6 bases, with 11 bases between. In germline, CDR1 is SGHAT, CDR2 FQNNGV. The CDR3 covers 14 residues. CDR3 protein: CASSLLRELNIQYF. CDR3 nucleotides: TGTGCCAGCAGCTTATTAAGGGAATTAAACATTCAGTACTTC.

The genes are TRBV3-1 (or the pseudogene TRBV3-2) and TRBJ1-6; D gene ambiguous. Germline V gene sequence: CDR1 LGHDT, CDR2 YNNKEL (reference sequence). The ends were cut back, 1 base at V and 6 bases at J, with 7 bases in the middle. The CDR3 is made up of 14 amino acids. CDR3 DNA sequence: TGTGCCAGCAGCCAAGCAGGACCTAATTCACCCCTCCACTTT. Amino acids: CASSQAGPNSPLHF.

This clone was picked up one time. The chain links TRBV4-1 to TRBJ2-7; no clear D. V lost 0 bases and J lost 2, with 8 bases in between. The CDR3 consists of 14 residues. Per the germline V gene, CDR1 is MGHRA and CDR2 is YSYEKL. CDR3 in DNA: TGCGCCAGCAGCCAAGATAGGCAGGCCTACGAGCAGTACTTC. This sequence encodes CASSQDRQAYEQYF.

About this clone itself: Different DNA sequences within this sample yield the same CDR3. V and J are TRBV18 and TRBJ1-5; 8 nucleotides agree with TRBD1. This CDR3 is built from 14 residues. From germline, CDR1 is KGHSH and CDR2 LQKENI. The junction had 2 bases not matched to a gene; V was cut back by 5 bases and J by 2 bases. In nucleotides, the CDR3 is TGTGCCAGCTCATTGGGACAGGGCAATCAGCCCCAGCATTTT. It encodes CASSLGQGNQPQHF. The full variable domain, rest sourced from reference TRBV18 and TRBJ1-5, is NAGVMQNPRHLVRRRGQEARLRCSPMKGHSHVYWYRQLPEEGLKFMVYLQKENIIDESGMPKERFSAEFPKEGPSILRIQQVVRGDSAAYFCASSLGQGNQPQHFGDGTRLSIL.

V and J are TRBV3-1 (or the pseudogene TRBV3-2) and TRBJ1-1; no clear D. The V end lost 5 bases, the J end lost 1 base, and 8 bases lay between the germline ends. Looked up from germline, CDR1 is LGHDT and CDR2 is YNNKEL (reference sequence). This CDR3 has 13 amino acids. CDR3 amino acids: CASSSIKNTEAFF. The CDR3 nucleotides read TGTGCCAGCAGCTCGATTAAGAACACTGAAGCTTTCTTT.

Only one count was recorded for this clone. This chain links TRBV12-3 or TRBV12-4 with TRBJ2-1; TRBD1 aligns across 9 bases. The length of the CDR3 is 13 residues. Unmatched junction bases numbered 9, after V lost 10 bases and J lost 8 bases. In DNA, the CDR3 is TGTGCCACTTCCCGGGACAGGGATGATGAGCAGTTCTTC. Encoded protein: CATSRDRDDEQFF.

The chain couples TRBV12-3 or TRBV12-4 to TRBJ1-2, with 7 bases matching TRBD1. CDR3 length: 13 residues. V lost 7 bases, J lost 3 bases, and 5 bases stayed unmatched. The DNA of the CDR3 is TGTGCCAGCACAGGGGGTATTGACTATGGCTACACCTTC. Translating gives CASTGGIDYGYTF.

The J gene is TRBJ2-7, the V gene TRBV28; TRBD1 matches 9 bases. V shed 5 bases, J shed 3 bases, and the junction held 17 bases outside the gene matches. Germline loops: CDR1 MDHEN, CDR2 SYDVKM. The CDR3 length is 18 residues. The CDR3 reads CASSQVPRGQGRFYEQYF. The CDR3 coding sequence is TGTGCCAGCAGTCAAGTACCTAGGGGACAGGGAAGATTCTACGAGCAGTACTTC.

Only a few counts were recorded for this clone. This CDR3 is CASTSNEKLFF. CDR3 DNA sequence: TGTGCCAGCACATCTAATGAAAAACTGTTTTTT. The J gene is TRBJ1-4, the V gene TRBV3-1 (or the pseudogene TRBV3-2); unclear D gene. The CDR3 is made up of 11 amino acids. Germline loops: CDR1 LGHDT, CDR2 YNNKEL (reference sequence). Between the trimmed V and J ends, which lost 7 bases and 3 bases, there was a span of 3 bases.

V gene TRBV4-3 combines with J gene TRBJ2-1; 8 bases agree with TRBD1. The ends lost 3 bases at V and 7 bases at J; junction bases unmatched: 5. This CDR3 comprises 14 residues. Germline V gives CDR1 LGHNA, CDR2 YSLEER. This CDR3 is CASSHGRGPNEQFF. CDR3 bases: TGCGCCAGCAGCCACGGCAGGGGGCCAAATGAGCAGTTCTTC.

The V and J genes are TRBV4-3 and TRBJ2-7; maybe TRBD1 (7 bases). The CDR3 covers 15 residues. Deletions cut 0 bases from V and 0 bases from J, with 9 bases between. Germline-derived CDR1 and CDR2 are LGHNA and YSLEER. CDR3 coding DNA: TGCGCCAGCAGCCAAGAGGAGGGGGCCTCCTACGAGCAGTACTTC. Translated, it gives CASSQEEGASYEQYF.

The CDR3 reads CASSQAWASEKLFF. As DNA, the CDR3 is TGTGCCAGTTCCCAAGCGTGGGCCAGTGAAAAACTGTTTTTT. V gene TRBV19 combines with J gene TRBJ1-4; D not certain. This CDR3 has 14 residues. The germline V and J ends were trimmed by 8 bases and 7 bases, with 17 bases remaining between them. Germline CDR1 is LNHDA and CDR2 is SQIVND (reference sequence).